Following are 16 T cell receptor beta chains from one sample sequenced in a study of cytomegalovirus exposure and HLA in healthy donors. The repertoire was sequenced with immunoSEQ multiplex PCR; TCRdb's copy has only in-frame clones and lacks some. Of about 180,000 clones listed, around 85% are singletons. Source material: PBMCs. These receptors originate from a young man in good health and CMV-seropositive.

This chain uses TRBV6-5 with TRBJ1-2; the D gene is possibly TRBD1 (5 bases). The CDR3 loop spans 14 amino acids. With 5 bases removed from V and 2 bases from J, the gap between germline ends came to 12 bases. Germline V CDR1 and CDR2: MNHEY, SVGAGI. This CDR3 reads CASSEGADNYGYTF. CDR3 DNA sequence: TGTGCCAGCAGTGAAGGGGCGGACAACTATGGCTACACCTTC.

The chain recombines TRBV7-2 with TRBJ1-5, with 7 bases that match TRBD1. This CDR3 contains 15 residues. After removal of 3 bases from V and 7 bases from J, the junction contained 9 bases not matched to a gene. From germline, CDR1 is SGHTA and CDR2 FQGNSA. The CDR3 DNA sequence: TGTGCCAGCAGCTTTGGACGACAGGGAGGACAGCCCCAGCATTTT. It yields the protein CASSFGRQGGQPQHF.

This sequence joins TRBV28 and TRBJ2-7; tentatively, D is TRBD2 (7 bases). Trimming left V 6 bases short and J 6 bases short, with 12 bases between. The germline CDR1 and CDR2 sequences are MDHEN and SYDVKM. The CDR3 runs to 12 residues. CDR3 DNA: TGTGCCAGCAGGGCGCGGGGGCTCGAGCAGTACTTC. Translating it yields CASRARGLEQYF.

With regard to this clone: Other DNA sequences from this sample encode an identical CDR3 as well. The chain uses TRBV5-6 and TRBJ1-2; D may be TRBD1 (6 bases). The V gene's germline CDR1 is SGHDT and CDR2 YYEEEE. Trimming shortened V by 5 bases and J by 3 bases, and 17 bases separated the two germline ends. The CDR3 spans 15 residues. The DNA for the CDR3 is TGTGCCAGCAGTTTAGAACAGGGTCTTTACTATGGCTACACCTTC. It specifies CASSLEQGLYYGYTF.

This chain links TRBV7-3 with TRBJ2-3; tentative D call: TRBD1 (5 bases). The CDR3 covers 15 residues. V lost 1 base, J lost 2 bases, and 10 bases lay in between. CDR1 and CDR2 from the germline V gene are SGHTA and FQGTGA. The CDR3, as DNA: TGTGCCAGCAGCTTAATGTGGGGCCCCACAGATACGCAGTATTTT. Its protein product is CASSLMWGPTDTQYF.

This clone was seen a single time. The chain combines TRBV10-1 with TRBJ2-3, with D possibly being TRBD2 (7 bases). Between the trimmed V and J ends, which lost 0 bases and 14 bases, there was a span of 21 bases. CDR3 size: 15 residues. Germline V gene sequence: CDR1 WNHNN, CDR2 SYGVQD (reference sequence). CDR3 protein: CASSESGAEHPGGYF. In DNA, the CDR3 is TGCGCCAGCAGTGAGTCGGGGGCGGAGCACCCGGGGGGGTATTTT.

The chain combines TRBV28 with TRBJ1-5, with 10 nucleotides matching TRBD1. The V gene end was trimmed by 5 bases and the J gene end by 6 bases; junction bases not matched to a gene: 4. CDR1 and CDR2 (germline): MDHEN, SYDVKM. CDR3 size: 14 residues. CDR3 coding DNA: TGTGCCAGCAGTGGGACAGGGGATGGTCAGCCCCAGCATTTT. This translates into CASSGTGDGQPQHF. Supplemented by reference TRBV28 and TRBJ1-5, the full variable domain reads DVKVTQSSRYLVKRTGEKVFLECVQDMDHENMFWYRQDPGLGLRLIYFSYDVKMKEKGDIPEGYSVSREKKERFSLILESASTNQTSMYLCASSGTGDGQPQHFGDGTRLSIL.

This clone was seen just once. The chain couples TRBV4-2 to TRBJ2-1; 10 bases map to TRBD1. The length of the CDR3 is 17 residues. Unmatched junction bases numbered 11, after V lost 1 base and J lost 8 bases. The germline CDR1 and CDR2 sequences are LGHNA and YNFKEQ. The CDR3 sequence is CASSQAARGTGVHEQFF. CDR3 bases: TGTGCCAGCAGCCAAGCAGCCCGAGGGACAGGGGTACATGAGCAGTTCTTC.

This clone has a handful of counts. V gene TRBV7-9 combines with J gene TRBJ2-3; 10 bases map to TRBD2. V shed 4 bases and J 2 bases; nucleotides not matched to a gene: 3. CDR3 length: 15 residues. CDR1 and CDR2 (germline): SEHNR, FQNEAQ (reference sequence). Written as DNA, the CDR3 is TGTGCCAGCAGCTCGACTAGCGGGCCCACAGATACGCAGTATTTT. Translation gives CASSSTSGPTDTQYF.

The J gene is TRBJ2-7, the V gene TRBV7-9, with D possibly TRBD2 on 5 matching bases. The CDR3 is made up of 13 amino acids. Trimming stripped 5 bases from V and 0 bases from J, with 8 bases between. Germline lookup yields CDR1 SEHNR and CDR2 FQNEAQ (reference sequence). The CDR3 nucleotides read TGTGCCAGCAGCGTGGGAGTCTCCTACGAGCAGTACTTC. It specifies CASSVGVSYEQYF.

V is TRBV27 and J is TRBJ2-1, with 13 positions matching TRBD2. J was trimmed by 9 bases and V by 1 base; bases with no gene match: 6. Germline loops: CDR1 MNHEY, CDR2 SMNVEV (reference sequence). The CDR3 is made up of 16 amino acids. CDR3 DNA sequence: TGTGCCAGCAGTTTATTGGGGACTAGCGGGAAGGTTGAGCAGTTCTTC. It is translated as CASSLLGTSGKVEQFF.

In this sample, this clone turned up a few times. Here the CDR3 DNA reads TGTGCCAGTAGTATAGTACACCCCTACGAGCAGTACTTC. This codes for CASSIVHPYEQYF. The gene calls are TRBV19 and TRBJ2-7; D gene unclear. V gave up 1 base and J gave up 2 bases, with 6 bases separating them. The V gene's germline CDR1 is LNHDA and CDR2 SQIVND (reference sequence). The CDR3 is made up of 13 amino acids.

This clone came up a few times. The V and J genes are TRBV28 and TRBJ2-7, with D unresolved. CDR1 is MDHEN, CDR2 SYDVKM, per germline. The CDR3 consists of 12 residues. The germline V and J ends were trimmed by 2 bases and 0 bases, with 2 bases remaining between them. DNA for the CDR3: TGTGCCAGCAGTTTACGCTCCTACGAGCAGTACTTC. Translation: CASSLRSYEQYF.

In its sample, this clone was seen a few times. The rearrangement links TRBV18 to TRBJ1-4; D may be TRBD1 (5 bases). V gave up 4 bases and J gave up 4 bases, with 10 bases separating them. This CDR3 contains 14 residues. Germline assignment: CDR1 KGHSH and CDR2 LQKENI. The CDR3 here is CASSLQGDNEKLFF. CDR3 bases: TGTGCCAGCTCACTGCAGGGTGATAATGAAAAACTGTTTTTT.

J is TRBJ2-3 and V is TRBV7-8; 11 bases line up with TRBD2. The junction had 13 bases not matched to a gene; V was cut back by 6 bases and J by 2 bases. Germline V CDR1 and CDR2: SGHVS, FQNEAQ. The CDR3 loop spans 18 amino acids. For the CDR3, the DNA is TGTGCCAGCAGAGCTTCGACTAGCGGGATACTTCCCACAGATACGCAGTATTTT. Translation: CASRASTSGILPTDTQYF.

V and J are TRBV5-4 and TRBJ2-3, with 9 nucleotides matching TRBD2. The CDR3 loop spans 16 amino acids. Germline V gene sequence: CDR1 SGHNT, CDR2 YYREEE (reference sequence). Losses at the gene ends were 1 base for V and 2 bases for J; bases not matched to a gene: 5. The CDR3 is CASSLRAGGVTDTQYF. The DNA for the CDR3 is TGTGCCAGCAGCTTGCGTGCGGGAGGGGTCACAGATACGCAGTATTTT.